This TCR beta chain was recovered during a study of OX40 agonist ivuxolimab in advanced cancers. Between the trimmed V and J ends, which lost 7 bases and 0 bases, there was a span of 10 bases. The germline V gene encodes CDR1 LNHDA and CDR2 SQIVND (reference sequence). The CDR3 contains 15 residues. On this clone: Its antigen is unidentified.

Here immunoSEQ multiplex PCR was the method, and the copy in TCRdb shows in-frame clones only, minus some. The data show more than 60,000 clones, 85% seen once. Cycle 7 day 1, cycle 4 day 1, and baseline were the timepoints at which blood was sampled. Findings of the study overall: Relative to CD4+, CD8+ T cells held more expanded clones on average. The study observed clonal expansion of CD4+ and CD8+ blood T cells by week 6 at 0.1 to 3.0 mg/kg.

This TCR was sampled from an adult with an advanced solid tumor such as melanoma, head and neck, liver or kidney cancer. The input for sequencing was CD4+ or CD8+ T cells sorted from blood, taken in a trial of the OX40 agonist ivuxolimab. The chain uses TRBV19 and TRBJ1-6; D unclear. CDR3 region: CASTPRSSYNSPLHF. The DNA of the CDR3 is TGTGCCAGTACCCCACGGAGCTCCTATAATTCACCCCTCCACTTT.